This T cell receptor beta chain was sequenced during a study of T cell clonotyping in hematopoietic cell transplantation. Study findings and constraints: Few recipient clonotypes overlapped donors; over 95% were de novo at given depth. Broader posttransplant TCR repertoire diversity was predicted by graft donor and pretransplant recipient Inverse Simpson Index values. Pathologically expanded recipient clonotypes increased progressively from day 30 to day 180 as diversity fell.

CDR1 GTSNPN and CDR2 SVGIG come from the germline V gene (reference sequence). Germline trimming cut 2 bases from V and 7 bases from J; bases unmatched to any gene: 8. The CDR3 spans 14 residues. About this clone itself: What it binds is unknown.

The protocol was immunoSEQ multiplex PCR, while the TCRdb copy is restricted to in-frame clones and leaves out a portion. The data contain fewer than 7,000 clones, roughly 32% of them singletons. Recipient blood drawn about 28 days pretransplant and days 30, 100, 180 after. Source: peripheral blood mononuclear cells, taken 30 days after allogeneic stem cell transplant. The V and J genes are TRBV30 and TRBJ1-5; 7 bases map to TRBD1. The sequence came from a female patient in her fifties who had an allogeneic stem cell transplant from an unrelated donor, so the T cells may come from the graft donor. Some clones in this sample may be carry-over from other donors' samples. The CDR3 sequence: CAWSKGTDWQPQHF. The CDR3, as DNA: TGTGCCTGGAGTAAAGGGACAGACTGGCAGCCCCAGCATTTT.